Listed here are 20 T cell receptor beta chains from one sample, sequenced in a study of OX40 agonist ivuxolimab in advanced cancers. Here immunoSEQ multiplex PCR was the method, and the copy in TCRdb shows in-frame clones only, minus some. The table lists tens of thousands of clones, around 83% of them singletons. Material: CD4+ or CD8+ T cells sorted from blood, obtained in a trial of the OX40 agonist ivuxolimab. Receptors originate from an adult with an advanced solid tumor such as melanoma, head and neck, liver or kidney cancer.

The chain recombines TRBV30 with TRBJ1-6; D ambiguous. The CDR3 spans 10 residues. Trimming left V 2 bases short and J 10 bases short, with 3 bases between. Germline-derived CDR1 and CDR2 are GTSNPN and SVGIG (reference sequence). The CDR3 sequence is CAWSPSPLHF. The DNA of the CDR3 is TGTGCCTGGAGTCCATCACCCCTCCACTTT.

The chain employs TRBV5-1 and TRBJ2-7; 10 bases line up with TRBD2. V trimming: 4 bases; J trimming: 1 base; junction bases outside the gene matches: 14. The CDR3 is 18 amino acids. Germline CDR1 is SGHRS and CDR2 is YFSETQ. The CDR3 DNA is TGCGCCAGCAGCGCGACATCTTTTAGCGGGGGGACGTCCTACGAGCAGTACTTC. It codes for CASSATSFSGGTSYEQYF. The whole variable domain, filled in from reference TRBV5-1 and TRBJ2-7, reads KAGVTQTPRYLIKTRGQQVTLSCSPISGHRSVSWYQQTPGQGLQFLFEYFSETQRNKGNFPGRFSGRQFSNSRSEMNVSTLELGDSALYLCASSATSFSGGTSYEQYFGPGTRLTVT.

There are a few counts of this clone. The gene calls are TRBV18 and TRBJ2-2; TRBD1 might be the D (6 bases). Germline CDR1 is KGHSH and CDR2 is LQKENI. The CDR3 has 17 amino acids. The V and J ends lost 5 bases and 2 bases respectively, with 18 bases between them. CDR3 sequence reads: CASSEDRPILNTGELFF. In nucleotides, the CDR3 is TGTGCCAGCTCAGAGGACAGACCAATTTTAAACACCGGGGAGCTGTTTTTT.

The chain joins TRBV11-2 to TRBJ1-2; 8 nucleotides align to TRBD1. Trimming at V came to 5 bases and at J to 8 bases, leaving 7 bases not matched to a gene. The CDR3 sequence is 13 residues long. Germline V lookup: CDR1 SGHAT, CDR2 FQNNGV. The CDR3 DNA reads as TGTGCCAGCAGCCCGATGACAGGGGAGGGCTACACCTTC. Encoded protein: CASSPMTGEGYTF.

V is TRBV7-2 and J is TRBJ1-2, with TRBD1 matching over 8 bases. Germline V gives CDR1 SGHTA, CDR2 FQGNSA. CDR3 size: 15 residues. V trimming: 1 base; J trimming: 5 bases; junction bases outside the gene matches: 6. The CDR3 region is CASSLVAGGGYGYTF. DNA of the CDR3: TGTGCCAGCAGCTTAGTTGCAGGGGGCGGATATGGCTACACCTTC.

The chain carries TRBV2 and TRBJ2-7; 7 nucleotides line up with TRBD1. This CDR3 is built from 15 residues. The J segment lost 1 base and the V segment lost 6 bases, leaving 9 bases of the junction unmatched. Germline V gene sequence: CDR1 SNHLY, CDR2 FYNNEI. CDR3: CASSEVGQYSYEQYF. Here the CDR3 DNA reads TGTGCCAGCAGCGAGGTGGGACAGTATTCCTACGAGCAGTACTTC.

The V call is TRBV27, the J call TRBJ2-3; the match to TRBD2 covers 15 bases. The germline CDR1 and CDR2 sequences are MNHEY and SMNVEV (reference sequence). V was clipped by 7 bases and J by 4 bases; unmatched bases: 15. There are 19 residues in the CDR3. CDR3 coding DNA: TGTGCCAGCACCCTCTCGGGACTAGCGGGGGGAGTGGTGGCAGATACGCAGTATTTT. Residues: CASTLSGLAGGVVADTQYF.

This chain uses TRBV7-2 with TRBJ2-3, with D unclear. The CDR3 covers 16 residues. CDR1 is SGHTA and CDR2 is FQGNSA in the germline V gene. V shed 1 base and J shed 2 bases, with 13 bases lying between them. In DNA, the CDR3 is TGTGCCAGCAGCTTAGGGCTCCGCCGGTCCACAGATACGCAGTATTTT. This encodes CASSLGLRRSTDTQYF.

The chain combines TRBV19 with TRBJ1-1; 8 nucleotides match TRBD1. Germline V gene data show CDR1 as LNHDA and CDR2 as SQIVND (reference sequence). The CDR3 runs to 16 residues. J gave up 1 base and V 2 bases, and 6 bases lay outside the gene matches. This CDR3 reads CASSISRDRTNTEAFF. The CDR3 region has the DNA TGTGCCAGTAGTATAAGCCGGGACAGGACGAACACTGAAGCTTTCTTT.

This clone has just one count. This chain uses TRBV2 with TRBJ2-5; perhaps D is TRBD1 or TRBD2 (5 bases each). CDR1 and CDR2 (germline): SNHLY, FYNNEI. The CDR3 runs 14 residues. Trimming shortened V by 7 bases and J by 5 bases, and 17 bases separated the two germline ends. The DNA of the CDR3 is TGTGCCAGCATCAAGTCCCCGGGGCTTGAGACCCAGTACTTC. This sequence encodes CASIKSPGLETQYF.

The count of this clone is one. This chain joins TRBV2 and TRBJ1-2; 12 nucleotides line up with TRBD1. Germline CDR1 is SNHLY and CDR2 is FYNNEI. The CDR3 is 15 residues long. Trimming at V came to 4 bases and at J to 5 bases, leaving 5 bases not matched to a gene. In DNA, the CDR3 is TGTGCCAGCAGTGGGGCGGGACAGGGGGCGTATGGCTACACCTTC. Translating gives CASSGAGQGAYGYTF.

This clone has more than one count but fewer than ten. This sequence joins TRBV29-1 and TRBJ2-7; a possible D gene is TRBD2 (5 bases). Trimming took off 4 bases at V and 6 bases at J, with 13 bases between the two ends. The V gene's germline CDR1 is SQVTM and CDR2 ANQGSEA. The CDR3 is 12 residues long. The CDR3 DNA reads TGCAGCGTTGGCCGGGATTCTTCCGAGCAGTACTTC. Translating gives CSVGRDSSEQYF.

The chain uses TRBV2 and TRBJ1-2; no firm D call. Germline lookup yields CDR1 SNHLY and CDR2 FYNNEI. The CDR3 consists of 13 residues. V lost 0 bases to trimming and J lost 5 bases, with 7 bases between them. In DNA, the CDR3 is TGTGCCAGCAGTGAAGCGGTAGGGTATGGCTACACCTTC. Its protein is CASSEAVGYGYTF.

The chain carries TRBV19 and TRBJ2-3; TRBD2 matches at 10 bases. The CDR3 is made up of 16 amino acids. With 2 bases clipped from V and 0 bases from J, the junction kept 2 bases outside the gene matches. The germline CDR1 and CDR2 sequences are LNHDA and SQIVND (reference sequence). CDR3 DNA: TGTGCCAGTAGTATACTGACTAGCGGGAGCACAGATACGCAGTATTTT. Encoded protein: CASSILTSGSTDTQYF.

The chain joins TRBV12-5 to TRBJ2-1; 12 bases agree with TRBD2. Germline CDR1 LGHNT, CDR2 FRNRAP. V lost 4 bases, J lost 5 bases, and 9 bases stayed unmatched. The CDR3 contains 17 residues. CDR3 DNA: TGTGCTAGTGGTTCGACACTAGCGGGGGGTTTACACAATGAGCAGTTCTTC. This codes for CASGSTLAGGLHNEQFF. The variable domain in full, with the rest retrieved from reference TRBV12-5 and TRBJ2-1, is DARVTQTPRHKVTEMGQEVTMRCQPILGHNTVFWYRQTMMQGLELLAYFRNRAPLDDSGMPKDRFSAEMPDATLATLKIQPSEPRDSAVYFCASGSTLAGGLHNEQFFGPGTRLTVL.

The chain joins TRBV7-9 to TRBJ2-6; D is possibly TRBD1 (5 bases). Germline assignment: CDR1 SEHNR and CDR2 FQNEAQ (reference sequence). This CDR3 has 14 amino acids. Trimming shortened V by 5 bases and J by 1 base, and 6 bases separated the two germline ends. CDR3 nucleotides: TGTGCCAGCAGCCAGGGATCTGGGGCCAACGTCCTGACTTTC. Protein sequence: CASSQGSGANVLTF.

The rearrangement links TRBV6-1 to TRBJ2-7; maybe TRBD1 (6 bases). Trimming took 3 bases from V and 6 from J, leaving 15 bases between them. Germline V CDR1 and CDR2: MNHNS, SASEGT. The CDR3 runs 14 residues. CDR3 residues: CASSETGARGEQYF. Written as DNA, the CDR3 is TGTGCCAGCAGTGAGACAGGTGCACGAGGCGAGCAGTACTTC.

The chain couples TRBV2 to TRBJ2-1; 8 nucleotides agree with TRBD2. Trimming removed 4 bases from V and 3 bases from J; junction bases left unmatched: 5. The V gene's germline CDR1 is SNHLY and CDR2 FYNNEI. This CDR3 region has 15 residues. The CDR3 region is CASSGERGFYNEQFF. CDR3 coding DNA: TGTGCCAGCAGTGGTGAGCGGGGGTTCTACAATGAGCAGTTCTTC.

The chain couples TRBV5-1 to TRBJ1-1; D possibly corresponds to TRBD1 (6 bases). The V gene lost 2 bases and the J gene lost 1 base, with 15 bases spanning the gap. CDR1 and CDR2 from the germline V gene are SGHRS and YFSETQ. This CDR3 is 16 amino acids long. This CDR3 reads CASSFDTTGQNTEAFF. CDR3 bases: TGCGCCAGCAGCTTCGATACGACGGGACAGAACACTGAAGCTTTCTTT.

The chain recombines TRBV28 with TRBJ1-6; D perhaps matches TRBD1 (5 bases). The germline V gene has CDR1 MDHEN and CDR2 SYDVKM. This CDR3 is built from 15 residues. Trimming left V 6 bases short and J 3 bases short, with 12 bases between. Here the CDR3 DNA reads TGTGCCAGCAGCCCCCAGGGTGGCTATAATTCACCCCTCCACTTT. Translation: CASSPQGGYNSPLHF.